The 2 T cell receptor beta chains listed next were all sequenced from one sample in a study of spatial heterogeneity in lung cancer (dated by TCRdb to about 2019). This specimen's time point label, interpreted: blood at routine non-recurrence follow-up after resection. Whole RNA extracted from tumor and nontumor lung tissue, or from cryopreserved PBMC samples, was used for TCR sequencing without cell sorting. The method was 5' RACE. Sequencing took place on a NextSeq 500. TCRdb handled the public reads itself, with Q25 trimming in fastp and clone calling in MiXCR, and kept productive beta chains. For every CDR3 protein sequence, its rows merge into one entry that carries the most common genes and DNA. Here the sample has more than 95,000 distinct CDR3 sequences; 9.5% to 15% occur a single time. Around a sixth of the sample lies in the top ten. The sample here was PBMCs, taken at follow-up. These receptors were obtained from a male donor with early-stage non-small cell lung cancer.

This clonotype was counted at least ten times. The genes are TRBV4-2 and TRBJ2-7; D gene unclear. V gave up 4 bases and J gave up 5 bases, with 9 bases separating them. The CDR3 has 12 amino acids. CDR1 LGHNA and CDR2 YNFKEQ come from the germline V gene. As DNA, the CDR3 is TGTGCCAGCAGCCCCCCGGGTGACGAGCAGTACTTC. It yields the protein CASSPPGDEQYF.

This rearrangement joins TRBV27 to TRBJ2-3; 12 positions agree with TRBD2. The CDR3 covers 15 residues. CDR1 and CDR2 from the germline V gene are MNHEY and SMNVEV (reference sequence). The trim removed 6 bases at V and 2 bases at J, leaving 3 bases unmatched. The CDR3 is CASSLAGGHTDTQYF. CDR3 nucleotides: TGTGCCAGCAGCCTAGCGGGGGGGCACACAGATACGCAGTATTTT.